This TCR beta chain originates from a study of early T cells in non-severe SARS-CoV-2 infection. At the level of the study: Alpha and beta chains were unpaired, from unsorted whole-blood bulk RNA. Overall study results and limits: VDJdb matching favored anti-spike CD8 responses, missing private and CD4 specificities.

TCRdb passed the 5' RACE reads through MiXCR, listing each CDR3 protein once. This table holds some 70,000 distinct CDR3 sequences, less than 5.5% found once. This clonotype was recorded a few times. Its target is unknown. Germline values: CDR1 LGHDT, CDR2 YNNKEL (reference sequence). The trim removed 3 bases at V and 15 bases at J, leaving 12 bases unmatched. The CDR3 sequence is 14 residues long. This TCR came from an adult who was a healthcare worker with PCR-confirmed SARS-CoV-2 infection or an uninfected control (not recorded which). The sequencing input was whole blood. V gene TRBV3-1 combines with J gene TRBJ2-1; 9 bases are a match to TRBD2. CDR3 DNA sequence: TGTGCCAGCAGCCAGGGTCTAGCGGGGTATTTCCTGTTCTTC. This translates into CASSQGLAGYFLFF.